These T cell receptor beta chains were read from a single sample in a study of T cell responses to AZD1222 COVID-19 vaccine. The repertoire was sequenced with immunoSEQ multiplex PCR; TCRdb's copy has only in-frame clones and lacks some. The profile shows approximately 67,000 clones, more than 80% of them singletons. The sequences come from peripheral blood, collected on day 0 of AZD1222 vaccination. The receptors were sampled from an adult in good health. CDR3s include the opening cysteine and the closing phenylalanine or tryptophan. A D gene is named only where the DNA matches it firmly. Size is omitted from some rows. Given values are once, few, many or a class for expanded clones.

D gene: -; J gene: TRBJ1-6; V gene: TRBV5-1; clone size: -; CDR3 protein: CASSRVDSPLHF; CDR3 DNA: TGCGCCAGCAGTAGGGTTGATTCACCCCTCCACTTT
D gene: TRBD1; J gene: TRBJ1-4; V gene: TRBV15; clone size: -; CDR3 protein: CATSRDRGSTNEKLFF; CDR3 DNA: TGTGCCACCAGCAGAGACAGGGGGTCAACTAATGAAAAACTGTTTTTT
D gene: -; J gene: TRBJ1-3; V gene: TRBV25-1; clone size: -; CDR3 protein: CASSETGKSGNTIYF; CDR3 DNA: TGTGCCAGCAGTGAAACAGGAAAATCTGGAAACACCATATATTTT
D gene: -; J gene: TRBJ2-7; V gene: TRBV27; clone size: -; CDR3 protein: CASSSRHRGASYEQYF; CDR3 DNA: TGTGCCAGCAGTTCAAGACATCGGGGAGCCTCCTACGAGCAGTACTTC
D gene: TRBD1; J gene: TRBJ1-2; V gene: TRBV9; clone size: -; CDR3 protein: CASSVGAGGAYGYTF; CDR3 DNA: TGTGCCAGCAGCGTTGGGGCAGGGGGCGCCTATGGCTACACCTTC
D gene: -; J gene: TRBJ2-5; V gene: TRBV28; clone size: -; CDR3 protein: CASGRQETQYF; CDR3 DNA: TGTGCCAGCGGGCGGCAAGAGACCCAGTACTTC
D gene: -; J gene: TRBJ2-6; V gene: TRBV6-2/TRBV6-3; clone size: -; CDR3 protein: CASSFMLSGANVLTF; CDR3 DNA: TGTGCCAGCAGCTTTATGCTATCTGGGGCCAACGTCCTGACTTTC
D gene: TRBD2; J gene: TRBJ2-1; V gene: TRBV7-3; clone size: -; CDR3 protein: CASSLTPGAESIGGEQFF; CDR3 DNA: TGTGCCAGCAGCTTAACCCCCGGGGCCGAAAGCATCGGGGGGGAGCAGTTCTTC
D gene: -; J gene: TRBJ1-1; V gene: TRBV10-1; clone size: -; CDR3 protein: CASSESGGRNTEAFF; CDR3 DNA: TGCGCCAGCAGTGAGTCCGGGGGAAGGAACACTGAAGCTTTCTTT
D gene: -; J gene: TRBJ1-4; V gene: TRBV11-2; clone size: few; CDR3 protein: CASSLDVDPNEKLFF; CDR3 DNA: TGTGCCAGCAGCTTAGACGTGGATCCTAATGAAAAACTGTTTTTT
D gene: -; J gene: TRBJ2-5; V gene: TRBV27; clone size: once; CDR3 protein: CASSLSRLAWETQYF; CDR3 DNA: TGTGCCAGCAGTTTATCGCGACTGGCCTGGGAGACCCAGTACTTC
D gene: TRBD1; J gene: TRBJ1-2; V gene: TRBV30; clone size: -; CDR3 protein: CAWSEEGQTNYGYTF; CDR3 DNA: TGTGCCTGGAGTGAGGAGGGACAGACGAACTATGGCTACACCTTC
D gene: -; J gene: TRBJ2-7; V gene: TRBV28; clone size: once; CDR3 protein: CASSSPEDSTYEQYF; CDR3 DNA: TGTGCTAGCAGTTCGCCGGAAGACAGTACTTACGAGCAGTACTTC
D gene: -; J gene: TRBJ2-7; V gene: TRBV24-1; clone size: -; CDR3 protein: CATSDTGYEQYF; CDR3 DNA: TGTGCCACCAGTGACACAGGGTACGAGCAGTACTTC
D gene: TRBD1; J gene: TRBJ1-2; V gene: TRBV2; clone size: -; CDR3 protein: CASSLGQGVNYGYTF; CDR3 DNA: TGTGCCAGCAGTCTAGGACAGGGGGTGAACTATGGCTACACCTTC
D gene: TRBD1; J gene: TRBJ2-7; V gene: TRBV19; clone size: -; CDR3 protein: CASTPGGDYEQYF; CDR3 DNA: TGTGCCAGTACCCCAGGGGGCGACTACGAGCAGTACTTC
D gene: -; J gene: TRBJ2-7; V gene: TRBV6-2/TRBV6-3; clone size: once; CDR3 protein: CASSYSGLSSYEQYF; CDR3 DNA: TGTGCCAGCAGCTATAGCGGACTTAGCTCCTACGAGCAGTACTTC
D gene: -; J gene: TRBJ2-1; V gene: TRBV28; clone size: -; CDR3 protein: CASSSRQEQFF; CDR3 DNA: TGTGCCAGCAGTTCACGACAGGAGCAGTTCTTC
D gene: -; J gene: TRBJ2-2; V gene: TRBV19; clone size: -; CDR3 protein: CASSIARSTGELFF; CDR3 DNA: TGTGCCAGTAGTATAGCCAGGTCCACCGGGGAGCTGTTTTTT
D gene: TRBD1; J gene: TRBJ1-1; V gene: TRBV7-2; clone size: -; CDR3 protein: CASSFGTAINTDAFF; CDR3 DNA: TGTGCCAGCAGCTTCGGGACAGCAATTAACACTGATGCTTTCTTT
D gene: -; J gene: TRBJ2-3; V gene: TRBV19; clone size: -; CDR3 protein: CASSGQLFTDTQYF; CDR3 DNA: TGTGCCAGTAGTGGGCAGCTTTTCACAGATACGCAGTATTTT
D gene: -; J gene: TRBJ2-1; V gene: TRBV19; clone size: -; CDR3 protein: CASSIEGGTGREQFF; CDR3 DNA: TGTGCCAGTAGTATCGAGGGAGGGACAGGACGCGAGCAGTTCTTC
D gene: -; J gene: TRBJ2-7; V gene: TRBV28; clone size: -; CDR3 protein: CASSGLTVYEQYF; CDR3 DNA: TGTGCCAGCAGTGGTCTGACAGTTTACGAGCAGTACTTC
D gene: -; J gene: TRBJ1-5; V gene: TRBV2; clone size: -; CDR3 protein: CASRDGGSNQPQHF; CDR3 DNA: TGTGCCAGCAGGGACGGGGGGAGCAATCAGCCCCAGCATTTT
D gene: -; J gene: TRBJ1-1; V gene: TRBV4-1; clone size: -; CDR3 protein: CASSQVTGSNTEAFF; CDR3 DNA: TGCGCCAGCAGCCAAGTGACGGGCTCGAACACTGAAGCTTTCTTT
D gene: TRBD1; J gene: TRBJ1-1; V gene: TRBV5-1; clone size: once; CDR3 protein: CASSSQQGASEAFF; CDR3 DNA: TGCGCCAGCAGCTCCCAACAGGGGGCCTCTGAAGCTTTCTTT
D gene: TRBD1; J gene: TRBJ2-6; V gene: TRBV6-1; clone size: -; CDR3 protein: CASSARTGSGANVLTF; CDR3 DNA: TGTGCCAGCAGTGCCCGGACAGGGTCTGGGGCCAACGTCCTGACTTTC
D gene: -; J gene: TRBJ1-5; V gene: TRBV28; clone size: -; CDR3 protein: CASSLQGSGNQPQHF; CDR3 DNA: TGTGCCAGCAGCCTACAGGGAAGTGGCAATCAGCCCCAGCATTTT
D gene: -; J gene: TRBJ2-7; V gene: TRBV4-3; clone size: -; CDR3 protein: CASSHRTGGVYEQYF; CDR3 DNA: TGCGCCAGCAGCCATCGGACAGGAGGGGTCTACGAGCAGTACTTC
D gene: TRBD2; J gene: TRBJ2-3; V gene: TRBV5-1; clone size: -; CDR3 protein: CASSWTGTSGRAPKDTQYF; CDR3 DNA: TGCGCCAGCAGCTGGACCGGGACTAGCGGGAGGGCCCCCAAGGATACGCAGTATTTT
D gene: TRBD2; J gene: TRBJ2-3; V gene: TRBV9; clone size: -; CDR3 protein: CASSDLAGETDTQYF; CDR3 DNA: TGTGCCAGCAGCGACCTAGCGGGGGAAACAGATACGCAGTATTTT
D gene: -; J gene: TRBJ1-4; V gene: TRBV6-5; clone size: once; CDR3 protein: CASSQGPHEKLFF; CDR3 DNA: TGTGCCAGCAGCCAAGGACCTCATGAAAAACTGTTTTTT
D gene: -; J gene: TRBJ1-2; V gene: TRBV24-1; clone size: -; CDR3 protein: CATSGGTPGFGYGYTF; CDR3 DNA: TGTGCCACCAGTGGCGGCACGCCGGGGTTCGGCTATGGCTACACCTTC
D gene: TRBD2; J gene: TRBJ2-1; V gene: TRBV7-2; clone size: -; CDR3 protein: CASSPSGRTYNEQFF; CDR3 DNA: TGTGCCAGCAGCCCGAGCGGGAGAACGTACAATGAGCAGTTCTTC
D gene: -; J gene: TRBJ1-1; V gene: TRBV5-4; clone size: -; CDR3 protein: CASSPITDLNTEAFF; CDR3 DNA: TGTGCCAGCAGCCCCATTACAGATCTGAACACTGAAGCTTTCTTT
D gene: -; J gene: TRBJ1-2; V gene: TRBV5-1; clone size: -; CDR3 protein: CASSLDGDWGYTF; CDR3 DNA: TGCGCCAGCAGCTTGGACGGCGATTGGGGCTACACCTTC
D gene: TRBD2; J gene: TRBJ2-2; V gene: TRBV7-6; clone size: few; CDR3 protein: CASSRSTSGLTGELFF; CDR3 DNA: TGTGCCAGCAGCCGTTCGACTAGCGGGCTTACCGGGGAGCTGTTTTTT
D gene: -; J gene: TRBJ1-3; V gene: TRBV3-1/TRBV3-2; clone size: -; CDR3 protein: CASSQAWGLGNTIYF; CDR3 DNA: TGTGCCAGCAGCCAAGCTTGGGGGCTCGGAAACACCATATATTTT
D gene: TRBD1; J gene: TRBJ2-2; V gene: TRBV6-6; clone size: -; CDR3 protein: CASRSTGAGELFF; CDR3 DNA: TGTGCCAGCAGAAGTACAGGGGCCGGGGAGCTGTTTTTT
D gene: TRBD1; J gene: TRBJ1-5; V gene: TRBV9; clone size: once; CDR3 protein: CASSAGTGGIMGNQPQHF; CDR3 DNA: TGTGCCAGCAGCGCCGGGACAGGGGGCATTATGGGCAATCAGCCCCAGCATTTT
D gene: TRBD2; J gene: TRBJ2-1; V gene: TRBV7-6; clone size: once; CDR3 protein: CASSLALSYGGAYNEQFF; CDR3 DNA: TGTGCCAGCAGCTTAGCGCTATCTTACGGGGGGGCCTACAATGAGCAGTTCTTC
D gene: -; J gene: TRBJ1-5; V gene: TRBV10-2; clone size: few; CDR3 protein: CASSEGPGSNQPQHF; CDR3 DNA: TGCGCCAGCAGTGAGGGACCCGGAAGCAATCAGCCCCAGCATTTT
D gene: -; J gene: TRBJ2-3; V gene: TRBV28; clone size: -; CDR3 protein: CASGRSLGTDTQYF; CDR3 DNA: TGTGCCAGCGGGAGGAGCTTGGGCACAGATACGCAGTATTTT
D gene: -; J gene: TRBJ1-5; V gene: TRBV28; clone size: -; CDR3 protein: CASTLGAAGQPQHF; CDR3 DNA: TGTGCCAGCACCCTGGGGGCGGCGGGTCAGCCCCAGCATTTT
D gene: -; J gene: TRBJ1-1; V gene: TRBV25-1; clone size: -; CDR3 protein: CASSDGWTEAFF; CDR3 DNA: TGTGCCAGCAGTGATGGGTGGACTGAAGCTTTCTTT
D gene: -; J gene: TRBJ1-3; V gene: TRBV4-1; clone size: few; CDR3 protein: CASSQAGLYGNTIYF; CDR3 DNA: TGCGCCAGCAGCCAAGCCGGACTATACGGAAACACCATATATTTT
D gene: TRBD1; J gene: TRBJ1-2; V gene: TRBV29-1; clone size: -; CDR3 protein: CSGQGEANYGYTF; CDR3 DNA: TGCAGCGGACAGGGGGAGGCTAACTATGGCTACACCTTC
D gene: -; J gene: TRBJ2-4; V gene: TRBV19; clone size: -; CDR3 protein: CASSTETVAKNIQYF; CDR3 DNA: TGTGCCAGTAGTACGGAGACAGTGGCCAAAAACATTCAGTACTTC
D gene: TRBD2; J gene: TRBJ2-3; V gene: TRBV30; clone size: -; CDR3 protein: CAWSVRDYTDTQYF; CDR3 DNA: TGTGCCTGGAGTGTTCGGGACTACACAGATACGCAGTATTTT
D gene: TRBD2; J gene: TRBJ2-1; V gene: TRBV3-1/TRBV3-2; clone size: -; CDR3 protein: CASSKTGTSGSNEQFF; CDR3 DNA: TGTGCCAGCAGTAAAACCGGGACTAGCGGGAGTAATGAGCAGTTCTTC
D gene: TRBD1; J gene: TRBJ2-5; V gene: TRBV11-3; clone size: -; CDR3 protein: CASSNGQGQTQYF; CDR3 DNA: TGTGCCAGCAGCAACGGACAGGGACAGACCCAGTACTTC
D gene: TRBD1; J gene: TRBJ1-1; V gene: TRBV6-5; clone size: -; CDR3 protein: CASSYSTWDRNTEAFF; CDR3 DNA: TGTGCCAGCAGTTACTCGACATGGGACAGGAACACTGAAGCTTTCTTT
D gene: -; J gene: TRBJ1-4; V gene: TRBV27; clone size: once; CDR3 protein: CASGGEKLFF; CDR3 DNA: TGTGCCAGCGGCGGTGAAAAACTGTTTTTT